Here is one T cell receptor (beta chain) with its context. The assay was immunoSEQ multiplex PCR, and TCRdb's table has in-frame clones only and misses some. The sample records approximately 150,000 clones, roughly 87% being singletons. The data belong to a study of blood T cell repertoires in COVID-19. For the study at large: COVID-19 samples, acute and convalescent, were from the United States, Italy and Spain. T cells, B-cell-depleted T cells, or PBMCs provided the cDNA or gDNA that served as material.

The CDR3 has 13 residues. Germline-derived CDR1 and CDR2 are SGHNT and YYREEE (reference sequence). V shed 0 bases and J shed 6 bases, with 9 bases lying between them. The receptor was isolated from a woman between 50 and 59 years old with acute or convalescent COVID-19. The source material was peripheral blood. The genes are TRBV5-4 and TRBJ1-2; D ambiguous. CDR3 nucleotide sequence: TGTGCCAGCAGCTTGGAGCCGGGAAATGGCTACACCTTC. Amino acids: CASSLEPGNGYTF. Drawing the rest from reference TRBV5-4 and TRBJ1-2, the complete variable domain is ETGVTQSPTHLIKTRGQQVTLRCSSQSGHNTVSWYQQALGQGPQFIFQYYREEENGRGNFPPRFSGLQFPNYSSELNVNALELDDSALYLCASSLEPGNGYTFGSGTRLTVV.